The 22 T cell receptor beta chains reported below all come from one sample, sequenced in a study of T-cell reconstitution after alpha-beta-depleted transplantation in children. The library targeted TCRbeta and was prepared with unique molecular identifiers. TCRdb independently ran MiXCR on the PCR reads; one entry per CDR3 protein. The sample includes about 400,000 distinct CDR3 sequences, 20% of them seen just once. The material sequenced was PBMCs from the stem cell graft donor, taken from the stem cell graft. Every receptor here comes from a human donor who donated a stem cell graft to a child with acute myeloid leukemia.

This clonotype has a handful of counts. The gene calls are TRBV20-1 and TRBJ1-2; TRBD1 matches 9 bases. Trimming took 0 bases from V and 6 from J; bases not matched to a gene: 2. This CDR3 spans 13 amino acids. Germline V gives CDR1 DFQATT, CDR2 SNEGSKA (reference sequence). DNA of the CDR3: TGCAGTGCTAGAGATCGGACAGGGGATGGCTACACCTTC. Translating gives CSARDRTGDGYTF.

Many counts were recorded for this clonotype. This chain uses TRBV20-1 with TRBJ2-1; D is ambiguous. Trimming removed 7 bases at V and 4 bases at J, with 17 bases between. Germline CDR1 DFQATT, CDR2 SNEGSKA (reference sequence). This CDR3 contains 14 residues. The CDR3 spells CSGEVAASYNEQFF. The CDR3 DNA sequence: TGCAGTGGTGAGGTAGCAGCTTCATACAATGAGCAGTTCTTC.

J is TRBJ2-3 and V is TRBV12-3 or TRBV12-4; D might be TRBD2 (6 bases). Trimming removed 5 bases at V and 5 bases at J, with 11 bases between. The CDR3 runs 13 residues. Here the CDR3 DNA reads TGTGCCAGCAGTCAGCCCGGGGGAGATACGCAGTATTTT. Its protein is CASSQPGGDTQYF.

V usage is TRBV12-3 or TRBV12-4 and J usage is TRBJ1-6, with D hard to call. V lost 4 bases, J lost 0 bases, and 13 bases lay in between. The CDR3 sequence is 17 residues long. The CDR3, as DNA: TGTGCCAGCAGTTCCGTGATTTTGAGCTCCTATAATTCACCCCTCCACTTT. It encodes CASSSVILSSYNSPLHF.

This sequence joins TRBV12-3 or TRBV12-4 and TRBJ2-7; D might be TRBD1 (6 bases). V was trimmed by 5 bases and J by 6 bases, leaving 20 bases between them. This CDR3 contains 15 residues. The CDR3 protein is CASSPQGPTFGEQYF. As DNA, the CDR3 is TGTGCCAGCAGTCCACAGGGACCTACTTTCGGCGAGCAGTACTTC.

This rearrangement joins TRBV20-1 to TRBJ2-4; 11 nucleotides line up with TRBD2. This CDR3 has 19 amino acids. V gave up 2 bases and J gave up 1 base; unmatched junction bases: 13. In germline, CDR1 is DFQATT, CDR2 SNEGSKA (reference sequence). As DNA, the CDR3 is TGCAGTGCTAGATTAACTAGCGGGAGTATCGGGGGGGCCAAAAACATTCAGTACTTC. Translating gives CSARLTSGSIGGAKNIQYF.

This clonotype has only a few counts. This sequence joins TRBV12-3 or TRBV12-4 and TRBJ2-1; 8 nucleotides align to TRBD2. V shed 1 base and J 7 bases; nucleotides not matched to a gene: 6. There are 15 residues in the CDR3. The CDR3 sequence: CASSLGRPGGNEQFF. Written as DNA, the CDR3 is TGTGCCAGCAGTTTAGGTCGGCCGGGAGGGAATGAGCAGTTCTTC.

The chain recombines TRBV24-1 with TRBJ2-1; D is unclear. Germline loops: CDR1 KGHDR, CDR2 SFDVKD. The CDR3 length is 11 residues. Deletions cut 5 bases from V and 4 bases from J, with 2 bases between. CDR3 sequence reads: CATSGYNEQFF. The CDR3 DNA follows: TGTGCCACCAGTGGATACAATGAGCAGTTCTTC.

The chain is built from TRBV14 and TRBJ2-1; 12 positions match TRBD2. With 0 bases clipped from V and 8 bases from J, the junction kept 8 bases outside the gene matches. This CDR3 is 17 amino acids long. The germline gives CDR1 SGHDN, CDR2 FVKESK. CDR3 coding DNA: TGTGCCAGCAGCCAAGAAACCAGACTAGCGGGAGTCGATGAGCAGTTCTTC. Translating gives CASSQETRLAGVDEQFF.

The DNA for the CDR3 is TGTGCCACCAGCAGAGATTTTGGGGCGGGTGAAAAACTGTTTTTT. This translates into CATSRDFGAGEKLFF. The chain links TRBV15 to TRBJ1-4; possibly TRBD1 for D (5 bases). The length of the CDR3 is 15 residues. CDR1 and CDR2 from the germline V gene are LNHNV and YYDKDF (reference sequence). Trimming stripped 0 bases from V and 7 bases from J, with 12 bases between.

The rearrangement links TRBV6-6 to TRBJ2-5, with D tentatively TRBD2 (5 bases). CDR1 is MNHNY and CDR2 is SVGAGI in the germline V gene (reference sequence). Trimming left V 7 bases short and J 1 base short, with 10 bases between. This CDR3 is built from 13 residues. For the CDR3, the DNA is TGTGCCAGCAAAAAAGGGAGCCAAGAGACCCAGTACTTC. This codes for CASKKGSQETQYF.

This chain joins TRBV5-6 and TRBJ2-6; D perhaps matches TRBD1 (5 bases). The V end lost 5 bases, the J end lost 1 base, and 10 bases lay between the germline ends. This CDR3 has 15 amino acids. Germline-derived CDR1 and CDR2 are SGHDT and YYEEEE. The CDR3, as DNA: TGTGCCAGCAGGAAGGACATTTCTGGGGCCAACGTCCTGACTTTC. Protein sequence: CASRKDISGANVLTF.

This clonotype was recorded a few times. V is TRBV24-1 and J is TRBJ2-7, with D uncertain. V dropped 4 bases and J dropped 7 bases, with 13 bases sitting between them. CDR1 and CDR2 from the germline V gene are KGHDR and SFDVKD. The CDR3 extends over 13 amino acids. Here the CDR3 DNA reads TGTGCCACCAGTGACCCAGTCAGCCGGGAGCAGTACTTC. This encodes CATSDPVSREQYF.

This clonotype was found a few times. The chain combines TRBV20-1 with TRBJ1-1; D might be TRBD1 (5 bases). Trimming stripped 3 bases from V and 0 bases from J, with 11 bases between. The CDR3 spans 14 residues. CDR1 is DFQATT and CDR2 is SNEGSKA in the germline V gene (reference sequence). This chain's CDR3 is CSASRQSVNTEAFF. CDR3 nucleotides: TGCAGTGCTAGCCGACAGTCGGTGAACACTGAAGCTTTCTTT.

Only a few counts were recorded for this clonotype. This chain joins TRBV25-1 and TRBJ2-1; possible D gene TRBD2, 5 bases. The V and J ends lost 3 bases and 10 bases respectively, with 22 bases between them. Germline V gene data show CDR1 as MGHDK and CDR2 as SYGVNS. The CDR3 spans 16 residues. In DNA, the CDR3 is TGTGCCAGCAGTGAGCCTCGGGGTCTCGGTCGCCGCGAGCAGTTCTTC. Protein sequence: CASSEPRGLGRREQFF.

This clonotype was observed many times. The junction and the germline gene differ at one end; a read error may be behind it. The chain combines TRBV5-1 with TRBJ2-2; D perhaps matches TRBD1 (5 bases). Germline V gene sequence: CDR1 SGHRS, CDR2 YFSETQ. CDR3 length: 13 residues. Here the CDR3 reads CASSLDSTGELFF. CDR3 bases: TGTGCCAGCAGCCTAGACAGTACCGGGGAGCTGTTTTTT. The full variable domain, rest sourced from reference TRBV5-1 and TRBJ2-2, is KAGVTQTPRYLIKTRGQQVTLSCSPISGHRSVSWYQQTPGQGLQFLFEYFSETQRNKGNFPGRFSGRQFSNSRSEMNVSTLELGDSALYLCASSLDSTGELFFGEGSRLTVL.

This clonotype was detected many times. This sequence joins TRBV7-6 and TRBJ1-2, with 8 bases identical to TRBD1. The CDR3 length is 14 residues. Trimming cost V 4 bases and J 2 bases; bases outside gene matches: 3. Per germline, CDR1 SGHVS and CDR2 FNYEAQ. Here the CDR3 reads CASSSRQGNYGYTF. For the CDR3, the DNA is TGTGCCAGCAGCTCAAGACAGGGGAACTATGGCTACACCTTC.

J is TRBJ2-5 and V is TRBV4-1; 11 bases are a match to TRBD2. CDR1 and CDR2 (germline): MGHRA, YSYEKL. V was pared by 2 bases and J by 2 bases, with 4 bases of the junction left unmatched. CDR3 length: 16 amino acids. CDR3 sequence (DNA): TGCGCCAGCAGCCAATCGGGACTAGCGGCACAAGAGACCCAGTACTTC. This gives the protein CASSQSGLAAQETQYF.

The rearrangement joins TRBV9 to TRBJ2-3; 10 bases fit TRBD2. The CDR3 covers 20 residues. J lost 1 base, V lost 3 bases, and 17 bases had no gene match. The germline gives CDR1 SGDLS, CDR2 YYNGEE. The CDR3 DNA sequence: TGTGCCAGCAGCGAGCCTGGGGGGCTAGCGGGAGACCCGGGCACAGATACGCAGTATTTT. Protein sequence: CASSEPGGLAGDPGTDTQYF.

Ten or more counts support this clonotype. The V gene is TRBV20-1, the J gene TRBJ1-4; D call uncertain. CDR1 and CDR2 from the germline V gene are DFQATT and SNEGSKA (reference sequence). This CDR3 has 13 amino acids. Trimming left V 0 bases short and J 5 bases short, with 7 bases between. The CDR3 spells CSARDRVNEKLFF. CDR3 DNA: TGCAGTGCTAGAGATCGGGTGAATGAAAAACTGTTTTTT.

This clonotype was recorded at least ten times. This chain uses TRBV12-3 or TRBV12-4 with TRBJ2-7; D is possibly TRBD1 or TRBD2 (6 bases each). V gave up 2 bases and J gave up 5 bases, with 13 bases separating them. The length of the CDR3 is 14 residues. This CDR3 reads CASSLRTGANEQYF. The CDR3 nucleotides are TGTGCCAGCAGTTTACGGACGGGGGCCAACGAGCAGTACTTC.

This clonotype appeared once. The V gene is TRBV4-2, the J gene TRBJ1-2; TRBD1 agrees at 7 bases. This CDR3 comprises 16 residues. V shed 0 bases and J 4 bases; nucleotides not matched to a gene: 8. Germline-derived CDR1 and CDR2 are LGHNA and YNFKEQ. Written as DNA, the CDR3 is TGTGCCAGCAGCCAAGAGATCTCGACAGGGATCTATGGCTACACCTTC. Residues: CASSQEISTGIYGYTF.